What follows are 2 T cell receptor beta chains derived from one specimen sequenced in a study of response to subunit inactivated influenza vaccine. TCRdb redid the calling of the RT-PCR reads with MiXCR, one entry per CDR3 protein. The sample contains 710,000 or so distinct CDR3 sequences, about a sixth of which appear only once. The sample here was PBMCs from blood, taken less than 13 days after vaccination. The receptors shown here come from a man aged 45-65 years who received an inactivated influenza vaccine.

V and J are TRBV4-1 and TRBJ1-4; D remains ambiguous. The ends were cut back, 1 base at V and 10 bases at J, with 16 bases in the middle. Germline CDR1 and CDR2: MGHRA and YSYEKL. The CDR3 runs 15 residues. Here the CDR3 reads CASSQAESTPGKLFF. In nucleotides, the CDR3 is TGCGCCAGCAGCCAAGCCGAATCCACGCCCGGAAAACTGTTTTTT.

Notes on this clonotype: This may be a read error: a much more frequent sequence differs by one nucleotide. The rearrangement uses TRBV12-3 or TRBV12-4 and TRBJ2-5, with D possibly matching TRBD2 (6 bases). This CDR3 region has 14 residues. The CDR3, as DNA: TGTGCCAGCAGTACCGGAGGGATTCAAGGGACCCAGTACTTC. Protein sequence: CASSTGGIQGTQYF.